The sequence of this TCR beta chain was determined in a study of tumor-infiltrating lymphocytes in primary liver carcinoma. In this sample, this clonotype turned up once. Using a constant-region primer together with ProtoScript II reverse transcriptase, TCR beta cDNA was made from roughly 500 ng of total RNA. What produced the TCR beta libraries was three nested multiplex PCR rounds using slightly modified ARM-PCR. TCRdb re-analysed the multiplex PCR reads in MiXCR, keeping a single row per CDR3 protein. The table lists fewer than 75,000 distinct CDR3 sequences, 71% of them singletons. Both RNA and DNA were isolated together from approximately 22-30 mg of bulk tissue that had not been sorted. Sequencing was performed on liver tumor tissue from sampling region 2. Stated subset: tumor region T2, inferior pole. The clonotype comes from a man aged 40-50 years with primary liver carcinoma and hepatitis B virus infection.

The CDR3 protein is CTIVRAGVTEAFF. As DNA, the CDR3 is TGCACTATTGTTCGTGCGGGGGTTACTGAAGCTTTCTTT. The chain employs TRBV29-1 and TRBJ1-1; TRBD1 is a possible D gene (5 bases). From germline, CDR1 is SQVTM and CDR2 ANQGSEA. The CDR3 length is 13 residues. The variable domain in full, with the rest retrieved from reference TRBV29-1 and TRBJ1-1, is SAVISQKPSRDICQRGTSLTIQCQVDSQVTMMFWYRQQPGQSLTLIATANQGSEATYESGFVIDKFPISRPNLTFSTLTVSNMSPEDSSIYLCTIVRAGVTEAFFGQGTRLTVV.